These T cell receptor beta chains were read from a single sample in a study of T cells in Graves' hyperthyroidism and ophthalmopathy. TCRdb reprocessed the multiplex PCR reads with MiXCR, giving one entry per CDR3 protein. The sample lists 690,000 or so distinct CDR3 sequences; over 15% were seen once. Sequenced input: blood. The receptors originated from a woman aged 50 to 60 with Graves' hyperthyroidism that later progressed to Graves' ophthalmopathy. Both conserved end residues are part of each CDR3. A D gene is named only where the DNA matches it firmly. Expanded clones are given a class, and other clones once, few, many or no size at all.

>TRBV18|TRBD1|many|TRBJ1-2
CASSPDRENGYTF
TGTGCCAGCTCACCGGACAGGGAGAATGGCTACACCTTC
>TRBV10-3|.|many|TRBJ1-1
CAIRTNTELNTEAFF
TGTGCCATCAGGACGAATACAGAACTGAACACTGAAGCTTTCTTT
>TRBV14|TRBD2|.|TRBJ2-1
CASSPWDARGGYNEQFF
TGTGCCAGCAGCCCTTGGGACGCGCGGGGGGGCTACAATGAGCAGTTCTTC
>TRBV3-1|TRBD1|many|TRBJ1-1
CANSPWTGNTEAFF
TGTGCCAACAGCCCTTGGACAGGAAACACTGAAGCTTTCTTT
>TRBV3-1|.|many|TRBJ1-5
CASSKGRTQPQHF
TGTGCCAGCAGCAAAGGGCGGACTCAGCCCCAGCATTTT
>TRBV29-1|.|.|TRBJ2-3
CAAPPGVTTDTQYF
TGCGCCGCGCCTCCCGGGGTGACCACAGATACGCAGTATTTT
>TRBV2|.|many|TRBJ2-2
CASSESVAGELFF
TGTGCCAGCAGTGAATCGGTGGCCGGGGAGCTGTTTTTT
>TRBV20-1|.|many|TRBJ1-2
CSARDLEGGNGYTF
TGCAGTGCTAGAGATCTTGAGGGAGGAAATGGCTACACCTTC
>TRBV15|TRBD1|many|TRBJ1-2
CATSSPTGPHYGYTF
TGTGCCACCAGCTCCCCGACAGGGCCCCACTATGGCTACACCTTC
>TRBV28|.|.|TRBJ1-4
CASTLGQINEKLFF
TGTGCCAGCACCTTGGGGCAGATTAATGAAAAACTGTTTTTT
>TRBV29-1|.|few|TRBJ2-1
CSVEDPDNGYNEQFF
TGCAGCGTTGAAGATCCGGACAATGGGTACAATGAGCAGTTCTTC
>TRBV3-1|.|.|TRBJ1-5
CASSQEPGGVDEQPQHF
TGTGCCAGCAGCCAAGAACCCGGGGGGGTCGATGAACAGCCCCAGCATTTT
>TRBV9|.|.|TRBJ1-1
CASSAPGGMNTEAFF
TGTGCCAGCAGCGCCCCCGGTGGAATGAACACTGAAGCTTTCTTT
>TRBV20-1|.|many|TRBJ2-3
CSARDRVGGPDTQYF
TGCAGTGCTAGAGATCGTGTGGGGGGGCCAGATACGCAGTATTTT
>TRBV2|TRBD1|many|TRBJ1-5
CASRGQGIRDNQPQHF
TGTGCCAGCAGGGGACAGGGGATTCGGGACAATCAGCCCCAGCATTTT
>TRBV3-1|.|.|TRBJ2-6
CASSQKRGVVGANVLTF
TGTGCCAGCAGCCAAAAAAGGGGGGTGGTCGGGGCCAACGTCCTGACTTTC
>TRBV11-3|TRBD2|many|TRBJ2-5
CASSVTGTSGQETQYF
TGTGCCAGCAGCGTGACCGGGACTAGCGGACAAGAGACCCAGTACTTC
>TRBV20-1|.|.|TRBJ1-4
CSARDKEWWKLFF
TGCAGTGCTAGAGATAAGGAATGGTGGAAACTGTTTTTT
>TRBV12-3/TRBV12-4|TRBD1|many|TRBJ1-2
CASSTGGFNYGYTF
TGTGCCAGCAGCACAGGGGGCTTTAACTATGGCTACACCTTC
>TRBV20-1|TRBD1|.|TRBJ2-6
CSAGQGAGANVLTF
TGCAGTGCGGGACAGGGGGCCGGGGCCAACGTCCTGACTTTC
>TRBV6-1|.|few|TRBJ1-6
CASSSVENSPLHF
TGTGCCAGCAGTTCGGTGGAAAATTCACCCCTCCACTTT
>TRBV6-1|TRBD1|.|TRBJ1-2
CASSDPGGTGRRGYTF
TGTGCCAGCAGTGATCCAGGAGGGACAGGGCGGCGCGGCTACACCTTC
>TRBV6-9|TRBD1|.|TRBJ2-2
CASSYTKTGTGLNTGELFF
TGTGCCAGCAGTTACACTAAAACTGGGACAGGGCTGAACACCGGGGAGCTGTTTTTT
>TRBV6-5|.|few|TRBJ1-2
CASSYLYETQNYGYTF
TGTGCCAGCAGTTACTTATACGAAACACAGAACTATGGCTACACCTTC
>TRBV2|.|.|TRBJ2-3
CASSESGAEGTDTQYF
TGTGCCAGCAGTGAATCCGGGGCGGAGGGCACAGATACGCAGTATTTT
>TRBV3-1|TRBD1|many|TRBJ2-7
CASSLGTGALLEQYF
TGTGCCAGCAGCCTGGGGACAGGGGCCCTTCTCGAGCAGTACTTC
>TRBV7-6|TRBD1|.|TRBJ2-5
CASSLQTGRQETQYF
TGTGCCAGCAGCTTGCAGACAGGGCGCCAAGAGACCCAGTACTTC
>TRBV20-1|TRBD1|.|TRBJ1-2
CSAAPGQGIYGYTF
TGCAGTGCAGCTCCGGGACAGGGGATCTATGGCTACACCTTC
>TRBV29-1|TRBD1|many|TRBJ2-1
CSVVGAAGTGAGNEQFF
TGCAGCGTTGTAGGGGCCGCCGGGACAGGGGCGGGGAATGAGCAGTTCTTC
>TRBV12-3/TRBV12-4|TRBD1|.|TRBJ2-5
CASSLGGQGRKETQYF
TGTGCCAGCAGTTTAGGGGGACAGGGTCGGAAAGAGACCCAGTACTTC
>TRBV5-1|.|many|TRBJ2-3
CASSLDQGTDTQYF
TGCGCCAGCAGCTTGGATCAGGGTACAGATACGCAGTATTTT
>TRBV20-1|TRBD2|many|TRBJ2-5
CSARGGSGGIQETQYF
TGCAGTGCTAGAGGAGGTAGCGGGGGTATACAAGAGACCCAGTACTTC
>TRBV20-1|.|few|TRBJ1-6
CSAGGDGRRNSPLHF
TGCAGTGCTGGAGGGGACGGTCGACGGAATTCACCCCTCCACTTT
>TRBV25-1|.|.|TRBJ2-1
CASLGHGIHNEQFF
TGTGCCAGCTTGGGACACGGAATTCACAATGAGCAGTTCTTC
>TRBV6-1|.|.|TRBJ1-1
CASSEAPGGGTEAFF
TGTGCCAGCAGTGAAGCCCCGGGAGGAGGCACTGAAGCTTTCTTT
>TRBV9|TRBD1|many|TRBJ2-7
CASSVATGTAPFEQYF
TGTGCCAGCAGCGTAGCTACCGGGACAGCTCCTTTCGAGCAGTACTTC
>TRBV20-1|.|few|TRBJ2-1
CSAREPADEQFF
TGCAGTGCTAGAGAGCCAGCGGATGAGCAGTTCTTC
>TRBV12-3/TRBV12-4|.|many|TRBJ2-7
CASSLATGAYEQYF
TGTGCCAGCAGTTTAGCCACAGGTGCCTACGAGCAGTACTTC
>TRBV7-6|.|many|TRBJ2-2
CASSFTGTHTGELFF
TGTGCCAGCAGCTTTACAGGGACCCACACCGGGGAGCTGTTTTTT
>TRBV6-2/TRBV6-3|TRBD2|.|TRBJ2-2
CASSYGAGGTGELFF
TGTGCCAGCAGTTACGGAGCGGGGGGCACCGGGGAGCTGTTTTTT
>TRBV3-1|TRBD2|few|TRBJ2-4
CASSRGGPDIQYF
TGTGCCAGCAGCCGCGGGGGGCCGGACATTCAGTACTTC
>TRBV5-1|TRBD1|.|TRBJ1-3
CASSLKGQGDVLLYF
TGCGCCAGCAGCTTAAAGGGACAGGGCGACGTTCTCCTATATTTT
>TRBV12-3/TRBV12-4|TRBD1|.|TRBJ1-1
CASRLDRAHTEAFF
TGTGCCAGCAGGCTAGACAGGGCCCACACTGAAGCTTTCTTT
>TRBV20-1|.|.|TRBJ2-1
CSASETAKNEQFF
TGCAGTGCTAGTGAGACGGCGAAGAATGAGCAGTTCTTC
>TRBV12-3/TRBV12-4|TRBD1|few|TRBJ1-3
CASSLSGGNGNTIYF
TGTGCCAGCAGTTTATCAGGGGGCAATGGAAACACCATATATTTT
>TRBV2|.|many|TRBJ2-7
CASREDSIEQYF
TGTGCCAGCAGAGAGGACAGTATCGAGCAGTACTTC
>TRBV6-1|TRBD1|.|TRBJ1-2
CASSAPGQGAYGYTF
TGTGCCAGCAGTGCTCCGGGACAGGGCGCCTATGGCTACACCTTC
>TRBV28|.|.|TRBJ1-1
CASIWGGGTNTEAFF
TGTGCCAGCATCTGGGGGGGGGGTACGAACACTGAAGCTTTCTTT